The rows below give T cell receptor beta chains drawn from one sample of a study of T cell responses to AZD1222 COVID-19 vaccine. Assay: immunoSEQ multiplex PCR; the TCRdb copy retains only in-frame clones and omits some. Seen here are 90,000 to 150,000 clones, about 90% observed once, and the top ten hold about 7.5%. The input for sequencing was peripheral blood, taken 28 days after the second AZD1222 dose. These receptors came from an adult who received the AZD1222 COVID-19 vaccine. Both conserved end residues are part of each CDR3. The D gene is left open where the match is weak. Part of the rows lack a size; the others show once, few, many or a class for expanded clones.

cdr3_aa cdr3_nt j_call d_call v_call clone_size
CASSYRSGANVLTF TGTGCCAGCAGTTACAGGTCTGGGGCCAACGTCCTGACTTTC TRBJ2-6 NA TRBV2 NA
CASSLTGVGNQPQHF TGTGCCAGCAGTTTAACAGGGGTAGGGAATCAGCCCCAGCATTTT TRBJ1-5 TRBD1 TRBV28 NA
CASSSFDRANEAFF TGTGCCAGCAGCTCATTCGACAGGGCCAATGAAGCTTTCTTT TRBJ1-1 TRBD1 TRBV7-2 NA
CASSLAPGSTLGGYTF TGTGCCAGCAGCTTGGCGCCCGGCTCGACTCTTGGTGGCTACACCTTC TRBJ1-2 NA TRBV5-4 NA
CASSLDRGQNTEAFF TGTGCCAGCAGCCTTGACAGGGGGCAGAACACTGAAGCTTTCTTT TRBJ1-1 TRBD1 TRBV7-9 NA
CATSRDRADTQYF TGTGCCACCAGCAGAGATAGGGCAGATACGCAGTATTTT TRBJ2-3 NA TRBV15 NA
CASSFSTNTEAFF TGTGCCAGCAGCTTTAGTACGAACACTGAAGCTTTCTTT TRBJ1-1 NA TRBV11-2 few
CASSPFMVTSSYNSPLHF TGTGCCAGCTCACCGTTCATGGTAACCAGCTCCTATAATTCACCCCTCCACTTT TRBJ1-6 NA TRBV18 NA
CASSEFILSNQPQHF TGTGCCAGCAGTGAATTTATACTTAGCAATCAGCCCCAGCATTTT TRBJ1-5 NA TRBV6-1 NA
CAISPLADRGYYVLTF TGTGCCATCAGCCCCCTTGCGGACAGGGGATACTACGTCCTGACTTTC TRBJ2-6 TRBD1 TRBV10-3 NA
CASSDRGEAFF TGTGCCAGCAGTGATAGGGGGGAAGCTTTCTTT TRBJ1-1 NA TRBV6-1 few
CASSPNDRDFGYTF TGTGCCAGCAGCCCCAATGACAGGGACTTCGGCTACACCTTC TRBJ1-2 TRBD1 TRBV7-8 NA
CASSFRDRGLSEQYF TGCGCCAGCAGCTTTCGGGACAGGGGGCTTTCCGAGCAGTACTTC TRBJ2-7 TRBD1 TRBV5-1 NA